A single T cell receptor beta chain is shown here with its context. This specimen belongs to a study of blood T cell repertoires in COVID-19. In the source study's methods: Amplified reference gene primers provided the basis for estimating nucleated cell counts. Data came from immunoSEQ multiplex PCR; TCRdb stores just in-frame clones and leaves some out. V and J calls and clone size come straight from that table; D and trimming were deduced from the DNA. Of some 330,000 clones in the sample, under 90% were seen once. Recruits, aged roughly 18 to 95 years, lived in around 24 US areas. This receptor was taken from a man younger than 40 who had recovered from COVID-19. Sequenced material: PBMCs or T cells enriched from blood (not recorded which).

CDR3 residues: CASSPTGGHEKLFF. CDR3 coding DNA: TGTGCCAGCAGCCCGACAGGGGGCCATGAAAAACTGTTTTTT. V is TRBV7-9 and J is TRBJ1-4; 10 bases are shared with TRBD1. The CDR3 is made up of 14 amino acids. The V gene's germline CDR1 is SEHNR and CDR2 FQNEAQ (reference sequence). V shed 5 bases, J shed 6 bases, and the junction held 3 bases outside the gene matches.